A single T cell receptor (beta chain) is shown here with its context. No antigen is known for it. This PCR relied on a set of 60 Vbeta primers and 13 Jbeta primers. Clones were sequenced by immunoSEQ multiplex PCR, and TCRdb holds only the in-frame ones, with some missing. The table lists tens of thousands of clones, roughly two thirds of them singletons. This entry belongs to a study of cytomegalovirus exposure and HLA in healthy donors. Whole-study findings and limits: It emerged from a later analysis that several of the most significant clusters appeared to be linked to common viral pathogens. It has been reported that TCR beta sequences accurately predicted the HLA-A and HLA-B alleles of most subjects.

Germline CDR1 and CDR2: PRHDT and FYEKMQ (reference sequence). Trimming removed 2 bases from V and 0 bases from J, with 10 bases in between. This CDR3 has 16 residues. This chain uses TRBV13 with TRBJ2-2; weak D call: TRBD2 (6 bases). The receptor was isolated from a woman between 40 and 55 years old in good health and CMV-seropositive. The sample comprised PBMCs. The CDR3 DNA reads TGTGCCAGCAGCTTACTGGCGGGGACGAACACCGGGGAGCTGTTTTTT. This sequence encodes CASSLLAGTNTGELFF.